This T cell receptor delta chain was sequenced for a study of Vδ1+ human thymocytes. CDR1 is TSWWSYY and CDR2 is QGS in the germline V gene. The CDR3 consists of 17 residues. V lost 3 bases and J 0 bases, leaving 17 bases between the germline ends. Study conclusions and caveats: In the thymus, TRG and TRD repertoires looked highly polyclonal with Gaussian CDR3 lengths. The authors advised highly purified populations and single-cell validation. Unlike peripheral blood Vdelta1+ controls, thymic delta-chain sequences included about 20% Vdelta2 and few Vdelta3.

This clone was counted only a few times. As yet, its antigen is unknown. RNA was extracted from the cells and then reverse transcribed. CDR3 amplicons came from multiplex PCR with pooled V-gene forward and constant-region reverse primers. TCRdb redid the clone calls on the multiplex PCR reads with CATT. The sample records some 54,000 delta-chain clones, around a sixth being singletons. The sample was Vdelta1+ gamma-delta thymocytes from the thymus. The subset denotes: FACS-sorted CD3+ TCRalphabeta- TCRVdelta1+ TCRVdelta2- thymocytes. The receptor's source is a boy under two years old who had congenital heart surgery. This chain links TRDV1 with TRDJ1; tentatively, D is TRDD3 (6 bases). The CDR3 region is CALGESQGISYTDKLIF. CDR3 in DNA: TGTGCTCTTGGGGAGTCTCAGGGGATTAGCTACACCGATAAACTCATCTTT.